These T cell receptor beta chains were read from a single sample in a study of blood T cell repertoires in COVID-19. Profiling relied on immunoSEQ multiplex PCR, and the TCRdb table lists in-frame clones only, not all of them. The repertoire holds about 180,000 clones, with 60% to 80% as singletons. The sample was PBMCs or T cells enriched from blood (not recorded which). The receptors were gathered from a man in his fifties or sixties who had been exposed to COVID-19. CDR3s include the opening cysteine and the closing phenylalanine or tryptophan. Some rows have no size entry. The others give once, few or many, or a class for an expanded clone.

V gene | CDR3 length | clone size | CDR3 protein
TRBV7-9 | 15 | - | CASSPQGLSTGELFF
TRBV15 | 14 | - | CATSREGGLYGYTF
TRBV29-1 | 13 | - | CSVSSGRPGIQYF
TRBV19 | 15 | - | CASSPRGTMNTEAFF
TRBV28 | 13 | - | CASSLSRDTEAFF
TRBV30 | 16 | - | CAWSAAGRPSGNTIYF
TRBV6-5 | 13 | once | CASRPGQYEKLFF
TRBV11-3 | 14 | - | CASSSGHGDSPLHF
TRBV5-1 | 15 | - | CASSLAVGGVGEQYF
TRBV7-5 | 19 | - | CVRSSSSKTDRGRYNEQFF
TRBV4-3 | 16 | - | CASSQDLPGARDTQYF
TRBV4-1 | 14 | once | CASSQEGTGRGYTF
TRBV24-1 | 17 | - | CATSDSLTGLATETQYF
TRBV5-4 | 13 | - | CASSDTGGPEQYF
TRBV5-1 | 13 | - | CASSFGVNQPQHF
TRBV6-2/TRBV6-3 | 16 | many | CASSYSMEGSNQPQHF
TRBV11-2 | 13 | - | CASSLGSKDTQYF